The 13 T cell receptor beta chains in this list originate from one sample, sequenced in a study of blood T cell repertoires in COVID-19. Measured with immunoSEQ multiplex PCR; TCRdb has only the in-frame clones, and not every one. The sample lists 55,000 to 75,000 clones; approximately 80% were seen once. The sample taken for sequencing was peripheral blood. These receptors were obtained from a human donor in a cohort sampled during active COVID-19.

This chain uses TRBV12-3 or TRBV12-4 with TRBJ2-7; D might be TRBD2 (5 bases). CDR3 length: 13 amino acids. The V end lost 8 bases, the J end lost 2 bases, and 13 bases lay between the germline ends. The CDR3 loop reads CASRGSNAYEQYF. The CDR3 DNA follows: TGTGCCAGCCGGGGTAGCAATGCCTACGAGCAGTACTTC.

The chain combines TRBV5-8 with TRBJ2-5; 10 bases match TRBD1. Trimming at V came to 2 bases and at J to 4 bases, leaving 8 bases not matched to a gene. Germline V gene data show CDR1 as SGHTS and CDR2 as YDEGEE. This CDR3 spans 16 amino acids. The CDR3 DNA is TGTGCCAGCAGCTTTACAAGACAGGGGGCCCGAGAGACCCAGTACTTC. Its protein is CASSFTRQGARETQYF.

The chain links TRBV7-6 to TRBJ2-2; D is possibly TRBD1 (5 bases). The V gene's germline CDR1 is SGHVS and CDR2 FNYEAQ. The V gene lost 6 bases and the J gene lost 1 base, with 9 bases spanning the gap. The CDR3 totals 14 residues. The CDR3 DNA is TGTGCCAGCAGGTCAACAGGGAACACCGGGGAGCTGTTTTTT. Protein sequence: CASRSTGNTGELFF.

The rearrangement links TRBV10-1 to TRBJ1-4; the D gene is possibly TRBD1 (6 bases). The V gene lost 9 bases and the J gene lost 0 bases, with 17 bases spanning the gap. The germline V gene encodes CDR1 WNHNN and CDR2 SYGVQD (reference sequence). The CDR3 has 16 residues. The chain's CDR3 is CASSTGGPSTNEKLFF. The CDR3 coding sequence is TGCGCCAGTTCGACAGGCGGGCCGTCAACTAATGAAAAACTGTTTTTT.

The chain joins TRBV7-9 to TRBJ1-2; 10 bases line up with TRBD1. CDR1 SEHNR and CDR2 FQNEAQ come from the germline V gene (reference sequence). The CDR3 loop spans 16 amino acids. Unmatched junction bases numbered 7, after V lost 0 bases and J lost 6 bases. DNA of the CDR3: TGTGCCAGCAGCTTAGCGGGGGACAGGGGATCCCATGGCTACACCTTC. It yields the protein CASSLAGDRGSHGYTF.

The genes are TRBV7-8 and TRBJ2-1, with TRBD2 identical over 14 bases. Germline V gene sequence: CDR1 SGHVS, CDR2 FQNEAQ. CDR3 length equals 15 residues. V was pared by 5 bases and J by 4 bases, with 1 base of the junction left unmatched. CDR3 amino acids: CASSRTSGGYNEQFF. CDR3 in DNA: TGTGCCAGCAGCCGGACTAGCGGGGGGTACAATGAGCAGTTCTTC.

The chain carries TRBV9 and TRBJ1-4; D unresolved. Trimming removed 3 bases at V and 8 bases at J, with 14 bases between. Per germline, CDR1 SGDLS and CDR2 YYNGEE. The CDR3 totals 14 residues. CDR3 protein: CASSATPLGEKLFF. The CDR3, as DNA: TGTGCCAGCAGCGCAACACCACTCGGGGAAAAACTGTTTTTT.

The chain couples TRBV18 to TRBJ1-1; no reliable D call. V was cut by 0 bases and J by 2 bases, with 10 bases left in between. From germline, CDR1 is KGHSH and CDR2 LQKENI. The CDR3 contains 15 residues. The CDR3 loop is CASSPPARRNTEAFF. The CDR3 nucleotides are TGTGCCAGCTCACCACCAGCCAGGCGTAACACTGAAGCTTTCTTT.

This clone came up a few times. The J gene is TRBJ2-1, the V gene TRBV28; 9 nucleotides agree with TRBD1. V lost 6 bases, J lost 0 bases, and 6 bases stayed unmatched. The CDR3 is made up of 16 amino acids. CDR1 is MDHEN and CDR2 is SYDVKM in the germline V gene. CDR3 protein: CASSTTGGYSYNEQFF. The CDR3 bases are TGTGCCAGCAGCACAACAGGGGGCTACTCCTACAATGAGCAGTTCTTC.

J is TRBJ2-2 and V is TRBV24-1, with D possibly matching TRBD1 (5 bases). CDR3 size: 14 residues. In germline, CDR1 is KGHDR, CDR2 SFDVKD. V lost 3 bases and J 1 base, leaving 5 bases between the germline ends. The CDR3 nucleotides are TGTGCCACCAGTGATACAGGGAACACCGGGGAGCTGTTTTTT. Protein sequence: CATSDTGNTGELFF.

The V and J genes are TRBV29-1 and TRBJ1-2; no definite D call. The V gene lost 7 bases and the J gene lost 4 bases, with 16 bases spanning the gap. Germline V gene data show CDR1 as SQVTM and CDR2 as ANQGSEA. This CDR3 has 13 residues. The CDR3: CSAQVGVGYGYTF. Written as DNA, the CDR3 is TGCAGCGCCCAGGTGGGCGTTGGCTATGGCTACACCTTC.

CDR3 sequence: CASREAGTGVGFF. The CDR3 DNA is TGTGCCAGCAGGGAGGCCGGGACAGGGGTAGGGTTCTTC. The V call is TRBV2, the J call TRBJ2-1; 10 bases agree with TRBD1. Germline CDR1 reads SNHLY; CDR2 reads FYNNEI. This CDR3 spans 13 amino acids. The ends lost 6 bases at V and 15 bases at J; junction bases unmatched: 11.

The chain has TRBV2 and TRBJ1-6, with D possibly TRBD1 on 6 matching bases. The length of the CDR3 is 15 residues. Germline CDR1 and CDR2: SNHLY and FYNNEI. V lost 7 bases and J 6 bases, leaving 16 bases between the germline ends. The CDR3 DNA sequence: TGTGCCAGCAACCAACAGGGTGGTACTAATTCACCCCTCCACTTT. It yields the protein CASNQQGGTNSPLHF.